This entry lists 32 T cell receptor beta chains sequenced from one sample in a study of T cell changes during pregnancy in multiple sclerosis. TCRdb keeps only in-frame clones here, not all; method: immunoSEQ multiplex PCR. The sample records some 74,000 clones, approximately 92% being singletons. Source: peripheral blood, taken before pregnancy. The receptors were sampled from a female donor with multiple sclerosis, enrolled in a pregnancy study.

The CDR3 bases are TGCGCCAGCAGCCAAGATAGGGGGATTGACAGGGGGCTAGGCACAGATACGCAGTATTTT. This sequence encodes CASSQDRGIDRGLGTDTQYF. The chain combines TRBV4-3 with TRBJ2-3, with TRBD1 matching 10 bases. The CDR3 runs 20 residues. Germline loops: CDR1 LGHNA, CDR2 YSLEER. Trimming at V came to 0 bases and at J to 1 base, leaving 13 bases not matched to a gene.

This chain joins TRBV18 and TRBJ1-1; D unresolved. Trimming removed 6 bases from V and 5 bases from J, with 7 bases in between. This CDR3 is built from 11 residues. Germline CDR1 and CDR2: KGHSH and LQKENI. CDR3 loop: CASSAVTEAFF. The CDR3 bases are TGTGCCAGCTCGGCAGTTACTGAAGCTTTCTTT.

The chain joins TRBV11-3 to TRBJ1-3; the D is unclear. The V gene's germline CDR1 is SGHNT and CDR2 YENEEA. Trimming left V 5 bases short and J 0 bases short, with 11 bases between. The CDR3 sequence is 15 residues long. In nucleotides, the CDR3 is TGTGCCAGCAGCCCCCCGGGGATCTCTGGAAACACCATATATTTT. It translates to CASSPPGISGNTIYF.

The genes are TRBV6-6 and TRBJ2-7, with D perhaps TRBD1 (5 bases). Trimming took off 5 bases at V and 3 bases at J, with 14 bases between the two ends. This CDR3 region has 14 residues. Germline V gene lookup returns CDR1 MNHNY and CDR2 SVGAGI (reference sequence). The CDR3 nucleotides are TGTGCCAGCAGTAAGGACACTCCGCACTACGAGCAGTACTTC. Translated: CASSKDTPHYEQYF.

The chain has TRBV7-6 and TRBJ2-7, with 7 bases aligning to TRBD1. The length of the CDR3 is 15 residues. CDR1 is SGHVS and CDR2 is FNYEAQ in the germline V gene. J gave up 0 bases and V 0 bases, and 2 bases lay outside the gene matches. The CDR3 DNA sequence: TGTGCCAGCAGCTTAGCACAGGGGCTCTCCTACGAGCAGTACTTC. Translation: CASSLAQGLSYEQYF. The full variable domain, completed using reference TRBV7-6 and TRBJ2-7, is GAGVSQSPRYKVTKRGQDVALRCDPISGHVSLYWYRQALGQGPEFLTYFNYEAQQDKSGLPNDRFSAERPEGSISTLTIQRTEQRDSAMYRCASSLAQGLSYEQYFGPGTRLTVT.

This chain uses TRBV7-2 with TRBJ2-1, with 7 bases matching TRBD1. After removal of 3 bases from V and 6 bases from J, the junction contained 11 bases not matched to a gene. Germline CDR1 and CDR2: SGHTA and FQGNSA. This CDR3 has 16 residues. The CDR3 region is CASSFTGTALTNEQFF. Written as DNA, the CDR3 is TGTGCCAGCAGCTTTACCGGGACAGCACTTACCAATGAGCAGTTCTTC.

The rearrangement uses TRBV28 and TRBJ1-3; 8 bases match TRBD1. J gave up 0 bases and V 4 bases, and 8 bases lay outside the gene matches. This CDR3 is built from 17 residues. In germline, CDR1 is MDHEN, CDR2 SYDVKM. The CDR3 sequence: CASSSWTGPGSGNTIYF. In DNA, the CDR3 is TGTGCCAGCAGTTCCTGGACAGGGCCCGGCTCTGGAAACACCATATATTTT.

The chain carries TRBV19 and TRBJ2-1, with 7 bases identical to TRBD1. V was clipped by 6 bases and J by 3 bases; unmatched bases: 5. The V gene's germline CDR1 is LNHDA and CDR2 SQIVND (reference sequence). This CDR3 is 14 amino acids long. CDR3 sequence: CASRVGTDYNEQFF. CDR3 sequence (DNA): TGTGCCAGTAGGGTCGGGACAGACTACAATGAGCAGTTCTTC.

The rearrangement uses TRBV28 and TRBJ2-3, with 7 nucleotides matching TRBD2. CDR3 length equals 14 residues. Per germline, CDR1 MDHEN and CDR2 SYDVKM. The J segment lost 12 bases and the V segment lost 6 bases, leaving 15 bases of the junction unmatched. CDR3 amino acids: CASSPPGSGTNQYF. The CDR3 bases are TGTGCCAGCAGCCCACCAGGGAGCGGGACCAACCAGTATTTT.

CDR3 coding DNA: TGTGCCACCTCGTCTAGCGGGCCCGGGGAGCTGTTTTTT. Its translation: CATSSSGPGELFF. The chain has TRBV6-6 and TRBJ2-2, with 8 nucleotides matching TRBD2. Germline trimming cut 10 bases from V and 6 bases from J; bases unmatched to any gene: 7. This CDR3 spans 13 amino acids. Per the germline V gene, CDR1 is MNHNY and CDR2 is SVGAGI (reference sequence).

The count of this clone is one. J is TRBJ1-5 and V is TRBV7-8; D is perhaps TRBD1 (5 bases). Deletions cut 0 bases from V and 7 bases from J, with 13 bases between. CDR1 is SGHVS and CDR2 is FQNEAQ in the germline V gene. The CDR3 loop spans 15 amino acids. CDR3 amino acids: CASSLAGGAGQPQHF. The CDR3 DNA reads as TGTGCCAGCAGCTTAGCTGGAGGGGCGGGACAGCCCCAGCATTTT.

The J gene is TRBJ1-2, the V gene TRBV28, with 7 positions matching TRBD1. Germline V gene data show CDR1 as MDHEN and CDR2 as SYDVKM. The CDR3 has 15 residues. Trimming at V came to 8 bases and at J to 0 bases, leaving 9 bases not matched to a gene. The CDR3 sequence: CASAKIGTANYGYTF. CDR3 nucleotides: TGTGCCAGCGCAAAGATCGGGACAGCTAACTATGGCTACACCTTC.

The count of this clone is one. V is TRBV15 and J is TRBJ1-5; D might be TRBD1 (6 bases). CDR1 LNHNV and CDR2 YYDKDF come from the germline V gene (reference sequence). V was cut by 2 bases and J by 6 bases, with 14 bases left in between. The CDR3 is 15 residues long. The CDR3 sequence: CATSRRQVESQPQHF. For the CDR3, the DNA is TGTGCCACCAGCAGAAGACAGGTGGAAAGTCAGCCCCAGCATTTT.

The sample holds one count of this clone. The genes are TRBV4-2 and TRBJ2-2, with 7 bases that match TRBD2. The germline V gene encodes CDR1 LGHNA and CDR2 YNFKEQ. CDR3 length: 14 amino acids. V was clipped by 8 bases and J by 1 base; unmatched bases: 4. The CDR3 bases are TGTGCCAGCGTAGCTAGCGGGAACACCGGGGAGCTGTTTTTT. Its protein is CASVASGNTGELFF.

The chain couples TRBV4-1 to TRBJ1-1; no clear D. The CDR3 extends over 14 amino acids. The V and J ends lost 1 base and 2 bases respectively, with 8 bases between them. Germline-derived CDR1 and CDR2 are MGHRA and YSYEKL. The CDR3 is CASSQVAVNTEAFF. In DNA, the CDR3 is TGCGCCAGCAGCCAAGTCGCAGTCAACACTGAAGCTTTCTTT.

The V call is TRBV5-4, the J call TRBJ1-3; D is possibly TRBD1 (6 bases). Looked up from germline, CDR1 is SGHNT and CDR2 is YYREEE (reference sequence). This CDR3 spans 15 amino acids. With 5 bases removed from V and 4 bases from J, the gap between germline ends came to 16 bases. The CDR3 loop is CASRRAGVPGNTIYF. The CDR3 bases are TGTGCCAGCAGGCGTGCAGGGGTACCAGGAAACACCATATATTTT. Full variable domain (outside the CDR3, taken from reference TRBV5-4 and TRBJ1-3): ETGVTQSPTHLIKTRGQQVTLRCSSQSGHNTVSWYQQALGQGPQFIFQYYREEENGRGNFPPRFSGLQFPNYSSELNVNALELDDSALYLCASRRAGVPGNTIYFGEGSWLTVV.

The chain couples TRBV7-2 to TRBJ2-1; possibly TRBD2 for D (5 bases). Trimming shortened V by 6 bases and J by 5 bases, and 14 bases separated the two germline ends. The CDR3 spans 14 residues. CDR1 is SGHTA, CDR2 FQGNSA, per germline. The CDR3 DNA sequence: TGTGCCAGCAGACACGACTACGGGAACAATGAGCAGTTCTTC. Its protein is CASRHDYGNNEQFF.

The rearrangement links TRBV5-4 to TRBJ2-7; the D gene is possibly TRBD2 (6 bases). There are 14 residues in the CDR3. CDR1 is SGHNT, CDR2 YYREEE, per germline (reference sequence). Trimming stripped 2 bases from V and 2 bases from J, with 11 bases between. The CDR3 DNA reads as TGTGCCAGCAGCTTAGGAGGGAGCACCTACGAGCAGTACTTC. Its protein is CASSLGGSTYEQYF.

This clone showed up just a few times. This chain joins TRBV5-1 and TRBJ2-3; TRBD2 agrees at 7 bases. V lost 1 base and J lost 0; bases outside the gene matches: 5. Germline lookup yields CDR1 SGHRS and CDR2 YFSETQ. This CDR3 comprises 16 residues. The CDR3: CASSLPAGTSTDTQYF. The CDR3 DNA follows: TGCGCCAGCAGCTTGCCAGCGGGAACTAGCACAGATACGCAGTATTTT.

This chain connects TRBV28 to TRBJ2-5, with a weak D call TRBD1 (6 bases). V was trimmed by 2 bases and J by 5 bases, leaving 18 bases between them. Looked up from germline, CDR1 is MDHEN and CDR2 is SYDVKM. There are 16 residues in the CDR3. The CDR3 loop reads CASSLTSRGPMETQYF. The CDR3 nucleotides read TGTGCCAGCAGTTTAACTTCCAGGGGCCCCATGGAGACCCAGTACTTC.

The chain carries TRBV7-2 and TRBJ2-1; TRBD1 agrees at 8 bases. Germline CDR1 is SGHTA and CDR2 is FQGNSA. Unmatched junction bases numbered 3, after V lost 3 bases and J lost 5 bases. The CDR3 totals 14 residues. CDR3 DNA: TGTGCCAGCAGCTTTACGACAGGGGACAATGAGCAGTTCTTC. Protein product: CASSFTTGDNEQFF.

This clone was found once. The gene calls are TRBV2 and TRBJ1-2; TRBD1 agrees at 9 bases. Germline loops: CDR1 SNHLY, CDR2 FYNNEI. The length of the CDR3 is 15 residues. Trimming at V came to 0 bases and at J to 7 bases, leaving 6 bases not matched to a gene. The CDR3: CASSEAGTGISGYTF. CDR3 in DNA: TGTGCCAGCAGTGAAGCGGGGACAGGGATCAGTGGCTACACCTTC.

Only one count was recorded for this clone. This chain connects TRBV6-6 to TRBJ1-5, with 7 positions matching TRBD1. This CDR3 region has 16 residues. Losses at the gene ends were 4 bases for V and 2 bases for J; bases not matched to a gene: 8. Germline CDR1 and CDR2: MNHNY and SVGAGI (reference sequence). The CDR3 DNA is TGTGCCAGCAGTTCCAAGACAGGGTTGGGCAATCAGCCCCAGCATTTT. As protein: CASSSKTGLGNQPQHF.

V is TRBV2 and J is TRBJ2-7; TRBD1 matches at 11 bases. CDR3 length: 14 residues. Unmatched junction bases numbered 8, after V lost 8 bases and J lost 5 bases. The V gene's germline CDR1 is SNHLY and CDR2 FYNNEI. The CDR3 loop reads CASGQGAAFDEQYF. CDR3 coding DNA: TGTGCCAGCGGACAGGGGGCGGCTTTCGACGAGCAGTACTTC. Complete variable domain (other parts from reference TRBV2 and TRBJ2-7): EPEVTQTPSHQVTQMGQEVILRCVPISNHLYFYWYRQILGQKVEFLVSFYNNEISEKSEIFDDQFSVERPDGSNFTLKIRSTKLEDSAMYFCASGQGAAFDEQYFGPGTRLTVT.

The chain uses TRBV28 and TRBJ1-2, with 9 nucleotides matching TRBD1. J was trimmed by 6 bases and V by 3 bases; bases with no gene match: 11. CDR3 length equals 16 residues. Germline V CDR1 and CDR2: MDHEN, SYDVKM. CDR3 DNA sequence: TGTGCCAGCAGTTTGTCTTGGGGACAGGGAGTGGATGGCTACACCTTC. Translated, it gives CASSLSWGQGVDGYTF.

The chain recombines TRBV7-2 with TRBJ1-1; unclear D gene. Germline loops: CDR1 SGHTA, CDR2 FQGNSA. The CDR3 has 14 amino acids. Trimming removed 1 base from V and 4 bases from J, with 10 bases in between. The CDR3 bases are TGTGCCAGCAGCTTAGTGAGGTTAACCACTGAAGCTTTCTTT. Its translation: CASSLVRLTTEAFF.

V and J are TRBV2 and TRBJ2-1; TRBD2 agrees at 7 bases. Germline V gives CDR1 SNHLY, CDR2 FYNNEI. Trimming at V came to 8 bases and at J to 5 bases, leaving 3 bases not matched to a gene. There are 12 residues in the CDR3. CDR3 nucleotide sequence: TGTGCCAGCGGGAGGGTCCACAATGAGCAGTTCTTC. It is translated as CASGRVHNEQFF.

The gene calls are TRBV11-2 and TRBJ2-1; 9 nucleotides align to TRBD2. V trimming: 5 bases; J trimming: 4 bases; junction bases outside the gene matches: 6. Germline values: CDR1 SGHAT, CDR2 FQNNGV. The CDR3 length is 15 residues. DNA of the CDR3: TGTGCCAGCAGCAAAAGGACTAGCGAGTACAATGAGCAGTTCTTC. Its translation is CASSKRTSEYNEQFF.

The chain couples TRBV4-3 to TRBJ2-7; 9 bases map to TRBD2. Germline loops: CDR1 LGHNA, CDR2 YSLEER. After removal of 3 bases from V and 2 bases from J, the junction contained 14 bases not matched to a gene. This CDR3 has 18 residues. CDR3 coding DNA: TGCGCCAGCAGCCACCGGCTTAGCGGGAGCGCCTCGGCCTACGAGCAGTACTTC. Amino acid sequence: CASSHRLSGSASAYEQYF.

This rearrangement joins TRBV4-3 to TRBJ2-6; the D is unclear. Per the germline V gene, CDR1 is LGHNA and CDR2 is YSLEER. Trimming left V 0 bases short and J 0 bases short, with 3 bases between. The CDR3 has 15 amino acids. The CDR3, as DNA: TGCGCCAGCAGCCAAGACATCTCTGGGGCCAACGTCCTGACTTTC. Translated: CASSQDISGANVLTF.

This clone was seen just once. The chain recombines TRBV10-3 with TRBJ2-1; tentative D call: TRBD2 (6 bases). This CDR3 has 12 amino acids. Trimming took off 2 bases at V and 11 bases at J, with 10 bases between the two ends. CDR1 is ENHRY and CDR2 is SYGVKD in the germline V gene. CDR3 amino acids: CAISEEEGKQFF. The CDR3 region has the DNA TGTGCCATCAGTGAGGAGGAGGGGAAGCAGTTCTTC.

The chain couples TRBV19 to TRBJ2-5; 10 nucleotides agree with TRBD1. Germline CDR1 LNHDA, CDR2 SQIVND (reference sequence). The junction had 11 bases not matched to a gene; V was cut back by 5 bases and J by 11 bases. CDR3 length equals 14 residues. The CDR3 here is CASSGTGDTREQYF. The CDR3 DNA is TGTGCCAGTAGTGGGACAGGGGACACGCGAGAGCAGTACTTC.